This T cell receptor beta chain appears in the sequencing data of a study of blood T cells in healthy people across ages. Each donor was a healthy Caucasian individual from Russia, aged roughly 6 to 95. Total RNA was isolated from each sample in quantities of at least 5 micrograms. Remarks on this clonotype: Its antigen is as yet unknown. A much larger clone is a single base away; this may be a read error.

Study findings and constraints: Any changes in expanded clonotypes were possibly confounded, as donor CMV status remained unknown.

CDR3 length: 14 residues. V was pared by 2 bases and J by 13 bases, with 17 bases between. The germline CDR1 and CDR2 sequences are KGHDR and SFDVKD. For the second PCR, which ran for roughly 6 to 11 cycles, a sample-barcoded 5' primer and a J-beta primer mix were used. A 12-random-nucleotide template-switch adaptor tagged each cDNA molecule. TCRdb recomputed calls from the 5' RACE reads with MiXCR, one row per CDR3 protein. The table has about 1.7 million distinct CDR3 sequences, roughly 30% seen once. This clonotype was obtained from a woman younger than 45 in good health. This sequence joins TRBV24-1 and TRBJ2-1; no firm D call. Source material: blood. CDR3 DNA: TGTGCCACCAGTGATTCGAAGACGGTGGAGACCCAGTTCTTC. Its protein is CATSDSKTVETQFF.